The 27 T cell receptor beta chains below all came from one sample that was sequenced in a study of cytotoxic CD8 clonotypes in ibrutinib-treated CLL. Assay used: immunoSEQ multiplex PCR; TCRdb lists only in-frame clones, some missing. The table has some 200,000 clones, more than 75% seen once. The material sequenced was PBMCs, taken after 12 months of ibrutinib treatment. These receptors were taken from a human donor with chronic lymphocytic leukemia.

The V gene is TRBV15, the J gene TRBJ1-1; D is uncertain. Trimming left V 0 bases short and J 3 bases short, with 11 bases between. Germline assignment: CDR1 LNHNV and CDR2 YYDKDF (reference sequence). The CDR3 covers 15 residues. CDR3 in amino acids: CATSRDPHGDTEAFF. CDR3 DNA sequence: TGTGCCACCAGCAGAGATCCTCATGGAGACACTGAAGCTTTCTTT.

The DNA of the CDR3 is TGTGCCAGCAGTTTATCGTGGAGCCTGGCGCAGCCCCAGCATTTT. This codes for CASSLSWSLAQPQHF. V is TRBV27 and J is TRBJ1-5; D is unresolved. Trimming pared 0 bases from V and 7 bases from J, leaving 13 bases between. This CDR3 comprises 15 residues. Looked up from germline, CDR1 is MNHEY and CDR2 is SMNVEV (reference sequence).

V is TRBV6-5 and J is TRBJ2-3; 8 bases align to TRBD2. The germline V gene encodes CDR1 MNHEY and CDR2 SVGAGI. This CDR3 region has 15 residues. Germline trimming cut 2 bases from V and 2 bases from J; bases unmatched to any gene: 3. CDR3 protein: CASSYGGLDTDTQYF. Written as DNA, the CDR3 is TGTGCCAGCAGTTACGGGGGACTAGACACAGATACGCAGTATTTT.

In its sample, this clone was seen once. As DNA, the CDR3 is TGCGCCAGCAGCCGGCAGCGGGGACAGGAAGAGACCCAGTACTTC. Amino acids: CASSRQRGQEETQYF. This chain connects TRBV5-1 to TRBJ2-5; tentative D call: TRBD1 (8 bases). Trimming pared 4 bases from V and 3 bases from J, leaving 16 bases between. The CDR3 sequence is 15 residues long. Looked up from germline, CDR1 is SGHRS and CDR2 is YFSETQ. Full variable domain (remainder filled in from reference TRBV5-1 and TRBJ2-5): KAGVTQTPRYLIKTRGQQVTLSCSPISGHRSVSWYQQTPGQGLQFLFEYFSETQRNKGNFPGRFSGRQFSNSRSEMNVSTLELGDSALYLCASSRQRGQEETQYFGPGTRLLVL.

A remark on this clone: The same CDR3 also results from other DNA sequences found in this sample. The chain couples TRBV20-1 to TRBJ1-2, with D hard to call. The CDR3 loop spans 11 amino acids. V was shortened by 4 bases and J by 2 bases, with 5 bases between the two germline ends. The germline V gene encodes CDR1 DFQATT and CDR2 SNEGSKA (reference sequence). The CDR3 nucleotides are TGCAGTGCTAAGGACAACTATGGCTACACCTTC. Translation: CSAKDNYGYTF.

J is TRBJ1-2 and V is TRBV27, with D maybe TRBD1 (6 bases). Trimming took 4 bases from V and 4 from J, leaving 22 bases between them. CDR3 size: 17 residues. Germline-derived CDR1 and CDR2 are MNHEY and SMNVEV (reference sequence). In DNA, the CDR3 is TGTGCCAGCAGTTATTCCGGGGGACAACTCCTTCTCTATGGCTACACCTTC. It is translated as CASSYSGGQLLLYGYTF.

The genes are TRBV10-3 and TRBJ2-7; D possibly corresponds to TRBD1 (6 bases). Germline V gene lookup returns CDR1 ENHRY and CDR2 SYGVKD. V lost 11 bases and J 3 bases, leaving 11 bases between the germline ends. The CDR3 loop spans 11 amino acids. The CDR3 sequence is CASRGSYEQYF. The CDR3 coding sequence is TGTGCCTCCAGGGGCAGCTACGAGCAGTACTTC.

The chain recombines TRBV9 with TRBJ2-1, with TRBD1 matching 7 bases. The germline V gene encodes CDR1 SGDLS and CDR2 YYNGEE. The CDR3 has 18 residues. The trim removed 0 bases at V and 3 bases at J, leaving 12 bases unmatched. CDR3 sequence (DNA): TGTGCCAGCAGCGTAGTTGACAGGGAAAAGTTGCGCTACAATGAGCAGTTCTTC. This codes for CASSVVDREKLRYNEQFF.

V gene TRBV21-1 combines with J gene TRBJ1-2; the D call TRBD1 from the table was never checked on the DNA. TRBV21-1 is recorded as a pseudogene. The CDR3 sequence is 14 residues long. DNA of the CDR3: TGTGCCAGCAGGTCCGCACAGGCTAACTATGGCTACACCTTC. Protein product: CASRSAQANYGYTF.

The J gene is TRBJ2-7, the V gene TRBV5-4; D possibly corresponds to TRBD1 (7 bases). The V and J ends lost 3 bases and 5 bases respectively, with 21 bases between them. From germline, CDR1 is SGHNT and CDR2 YYREEE (reference sequence). The CDR3 covers 16 residues. The CDR3 coding sequence is TGTGCCAGCAGCTCAGCCAGGGGGAGGCGGGATCACGAGCAGTACTTC. Protein sequence: CASSSARGRRDHEQYF.

Only one count was recorded for this clone. The chain uses TRBV7-9 and TRBJ1-4; unclear D gene. The CDR3 loop spans 14 amino acids. The V end was cut by 5 bases, the J end by 5 bases, with 12 bases between. Per germline, CDR1 SEHNR and CDR2 FQNEAQ (reference sequence). CDR3 nucleotides: TGTGCCAGCAGCCGAAGAGGAATCAATGAAAAACTGTTTTTT. Translation gives CASSRRGINEKLFF. Full variable domain (outside the CDR3, taken from reference TRBV7-9 and TRBJ1-4): DTGVSQNPRHKITKRGQNVTFRCDPISEHNRLYWYRQTLGQGPEFLTYFQNEAQLEKSRLLSDRFSAERPKGSFSTLEIQRTEQGDSAMYLCASSRRGINEKLFFGSGTQLSVL.

The chain couples TRBV9 to TRBJ2-7; no clear D. Germline-derived CDR1 and CDR2 are SGDLS and YYNGEE. CDR3 length equals 14 residues. V was shortened by 10 bases and J by 3 bases, with 20 bases between the two germline ends. CDR3 protein: CAPWTAWFYYEQYF. Here the CDR3 DNA reads TGTGCCCCCTGGACGGCTTGGTTTTACTACGAGCAGTACTTC.

The chain carries TRBV5-1 and TRBJ2-3; TRBD2 is a possible D gene (5 bases). The CDR3 totals 14 residues. Germline loops: CDR1 SGHRS, CDR2 YFSETQ. V was shortened by 3 bases and J by 4 bases, with 12 bases between the two germline ends. The chain's CDR3 is CASSSGIRSDTQYF. DNA of the CDR3: TGCGCCAGCAGCTCGGGGATCCGGTCAGATACGCAGTATTTT. Full variable domain (rest looked up from reference TRBV5-1 and TRBJ2-3): KAGVTQTPRYLIKTRGQQVTLSCSPISGHRSVSWYQQTPGQGLQFLFEYFSETQRNKGNFPGRFSGRQFSNSRSEMNVSTLELGDSALYLCASSSGIRSDTQYFGPGTRLTVL.

CDR3 region: CASSLGPPAGKPQHF. In DNA, the CDR3 is TGTGCCAGCAGCTTGGGACCCCCAGCAGGGAAGCCCCAGCATTTT. J is TRBJ1-5 and V is TRBV5-6; possibly TRBD1 for D (5 bases). Trimming left V 0 bases short and J 8 bases short, with 15 bases between. Germline V gives CDR1 SGHDT, CDR2 YYEEEE. The CDR3 runs 15 residues.

The chain links TRBV6-5 to TRBJ1-1; D perhaps matches TRBD1 (5 bases). Germline CDR1 reads MNHEY; CDR2 reads SVGAGI. V lost 2 bases and J lost 1, with 8 bases in between. The CDR3 totals 14 residues. CDR3 nucleotide sequence: TGTGCCAGCAGTTACCTGGACACGAACACTGAAGCTTTCTTT. It yields the protein CASSYLDTNTEAFF.

The V and J genes are TRBV5-1 and TRBJ2-3; 8 positions match TRBD2. V shed 4 bases, J shed 1 base, and the junction held 8 bases outside the gene matches. Germline V gene lookup returns CDR1 SGHRS and CDR2 YFSETQ. The CDR3 consists of 16 residues. The CDR3 DNA reads TGCGCCAGCAGCGGGGGGAAGACTAGCGGCACAGATACGCAGTATTTT. As protein: CASSGGKTSGTDTQYF.

The chain couples TRBV7-6 to TRBJ2-1; 9 positions agree with TRBD2. With 1 base clipped from V and 3 bases from J, the junction kept 4 bases outside the gene matches. This CDR3 region has 16 residues. CDR1 is SGHVS and CDR2 is FNYEAQ in the germline V gene. As DNA, the CDR3 is TGTGCCAGCAGCTTAGTTGCTAGCGGGAACTACAATGAGCAGTTCTTC. Its protein product is CASSLVASGNYNEQFF.

This chain uses TRBV7-8 with TRBJ2-1; TRBD1 aligns across 9 bases. The V gene's germline CDR1 is SGHVS and CDR2 FQNEAQ. This CDR3 is 17 amino acids long. After removal of 0 bases from V and 5 bases from J, the junction contained 8 bases not matched to a gene. The DNA for the CDR3 is TGTGCCAGCAGCTTAGCGTACGGGACAGGGACCAACAATGAGCAGTTCTTC. It encodes CASSLAYGTGTNNEQFF.

This clone was counted between two and nine times. This chain links TRBV9 with TRBJ2-1; TRBD2 agrees at 13 bases. CDR1 is SGDLS and CDR2 is YYNGEE in the germline V gene. This CDR3 is 16 amino acids long. With V trimmed by 4 bases and J by 6 bases, 7 bases remained unmatched. In DNA, the CDR3 is TGTGCCAGCAGCATACAGACTAGCGGGGGGCTCAATGAGCAGTTCTTC. This sequence encodes CASSIQTSGGLNEQFF.

V is TRBV2 and J is TRBJ2-3; 7 bases fit TRBD2. The germline V gene has CDR1 SNHLY and CDR2 FYNNEI. The CDR3 sequence is 14 residues long. V trimming: 6 bases; J trimming: 2 bases; junction bases outside the gene matches: 5. CDR3 sequence: CASSPGLTTDTQYF. Here the CDR3 DNA reads TGTGCCAGCAGCCCGGGACTAACCACAGATACGCAGTATTTT. Combining the CDR3 with reference TRBV2 and TRBJ2-3 gives the whole variable domain EPEVTQTPSHQVTQMGQEVILRCVPISNHLYFYWYRQILGQKVEFLVSFYNNEISEKSEIFDDQFSVERPDGSNFTLKIRSTKLEDSAMYFCASSPGLTTDTQYFGPGTRLTVL.

The chain is built from TRBV16 and TRBJ1-4, with 9 positions matching TRBD1. CDR1 KGHSY and CDR2 FQNENV come from the germline V gene. This CDR3 has 15 residues. With V trimmed by 3 bases and J by 5 bases, 4 bases remained unmatched. Here the CDR3 reads CASSHSGQGNEKLFF. DNA for the CDR3: TGTGCCAGCAGCCATTCGGGACAGGGAAATGAAAAACTGTTTTTT.

J is TRBJ2-2 and V is TRBV2; 8 bases are a match to TRBD2. This CDR3 contains 18 residues. The J segment lost 7 bases and the V segment lost 7 bases, leaving 20 bases of the junction unmatched. Per germline, CDR1 SNHLY and CDR2 FYNNEI. The CDR3 region has the DNA TGTGCCAGCACTGGACCGGGTCGGGAGGGCCAGAAGATCGGGGAGCTGTTTTTT. It encodes CASTGPGREGQKIGELFF.

In this sample, this clone turned up once. The chain combines TRBV7-9 with TRBJ1-2; possible D gene TRBD1, 5 bases. The CDR3 totals 14 residues. Trimming pared 3 bases from V and 6 bases from J, leaving 14 bases between. Germline loops: CDR1 SEHNR, CDR2 FQNEAQ (reference sequence). The CDR3 DNA follows: TGTGCCAGCAGCTTGGTAGCGCAGGGTAATGGCTACACCTTC. Its translation: CASSLVAQGNGYTF.

This clone was found once. The CDR3 region is CASSLSGSEQFF. CDR3 nucleotides: TGTGCCAGCAGCTTATCAGGGAGTGAGCAGTTCTTC. This chain uses TRBV7-6 with TRBJ2-1, with D perhaps being TRBD1 or TRBD2 (5 bases each). V gave up 2 bases and J gave up 9 bases, with 8 bases separating them. There are 12 residues in the CDR3. CDR1 is SGHVS and CDR2 is FNYEAQ in the germline V gene.

The chain recombines TRBV10-3 with TRBJ2-1; TRBD2 agrees at 7 bases. Germline-derived CDR1 and CDR2 are ENHRY and SYGVKD. V lost 3 bases to trimming and J lost 6 bases; unmatched junction nucleotides: 8. The CDR3 totals 15 residues. The CDR3 region is CAISDGDYNLNEQFF. For the CDR3, the DNA is TGTGCCATCAGTGACGGGGACTATAACCTCAATGAGCAGTTCTTC.

The gene calls are TRBV27 and TRBJ2-7; no firm D call. The CDR3 length is 13 residues. Germline V gene lookup returns CDR1 MNHEY and CDR2 SMNVEV (reference sequence). Trimming stripped 4 bases from V and 4 bases from J, with 11 bases between. CDR3 in DNA: TGTGCCAGCAGTTCCCTTCCCTCTTACGAGCAGTACTTC. Encoded protein: CASSSLPSYEQYF.

The V gene is TRBV28, the J gene TRBJ2-1; 7 nucleotides line up with TRBD2. This CDR3 has 14 residues. J gave up 9 bases and V 6 bases, and 11 bases lay outside the gene matches. Germline CDR1 MDHEN, CDR2 SYDVKM. The CDR3 nucleotides read TGTGCCAGCAGCCGGGCCCCAGGGAGGGGTGAGCAGTTCTTC. Its protein product is CASSRAPGRGEQFF.